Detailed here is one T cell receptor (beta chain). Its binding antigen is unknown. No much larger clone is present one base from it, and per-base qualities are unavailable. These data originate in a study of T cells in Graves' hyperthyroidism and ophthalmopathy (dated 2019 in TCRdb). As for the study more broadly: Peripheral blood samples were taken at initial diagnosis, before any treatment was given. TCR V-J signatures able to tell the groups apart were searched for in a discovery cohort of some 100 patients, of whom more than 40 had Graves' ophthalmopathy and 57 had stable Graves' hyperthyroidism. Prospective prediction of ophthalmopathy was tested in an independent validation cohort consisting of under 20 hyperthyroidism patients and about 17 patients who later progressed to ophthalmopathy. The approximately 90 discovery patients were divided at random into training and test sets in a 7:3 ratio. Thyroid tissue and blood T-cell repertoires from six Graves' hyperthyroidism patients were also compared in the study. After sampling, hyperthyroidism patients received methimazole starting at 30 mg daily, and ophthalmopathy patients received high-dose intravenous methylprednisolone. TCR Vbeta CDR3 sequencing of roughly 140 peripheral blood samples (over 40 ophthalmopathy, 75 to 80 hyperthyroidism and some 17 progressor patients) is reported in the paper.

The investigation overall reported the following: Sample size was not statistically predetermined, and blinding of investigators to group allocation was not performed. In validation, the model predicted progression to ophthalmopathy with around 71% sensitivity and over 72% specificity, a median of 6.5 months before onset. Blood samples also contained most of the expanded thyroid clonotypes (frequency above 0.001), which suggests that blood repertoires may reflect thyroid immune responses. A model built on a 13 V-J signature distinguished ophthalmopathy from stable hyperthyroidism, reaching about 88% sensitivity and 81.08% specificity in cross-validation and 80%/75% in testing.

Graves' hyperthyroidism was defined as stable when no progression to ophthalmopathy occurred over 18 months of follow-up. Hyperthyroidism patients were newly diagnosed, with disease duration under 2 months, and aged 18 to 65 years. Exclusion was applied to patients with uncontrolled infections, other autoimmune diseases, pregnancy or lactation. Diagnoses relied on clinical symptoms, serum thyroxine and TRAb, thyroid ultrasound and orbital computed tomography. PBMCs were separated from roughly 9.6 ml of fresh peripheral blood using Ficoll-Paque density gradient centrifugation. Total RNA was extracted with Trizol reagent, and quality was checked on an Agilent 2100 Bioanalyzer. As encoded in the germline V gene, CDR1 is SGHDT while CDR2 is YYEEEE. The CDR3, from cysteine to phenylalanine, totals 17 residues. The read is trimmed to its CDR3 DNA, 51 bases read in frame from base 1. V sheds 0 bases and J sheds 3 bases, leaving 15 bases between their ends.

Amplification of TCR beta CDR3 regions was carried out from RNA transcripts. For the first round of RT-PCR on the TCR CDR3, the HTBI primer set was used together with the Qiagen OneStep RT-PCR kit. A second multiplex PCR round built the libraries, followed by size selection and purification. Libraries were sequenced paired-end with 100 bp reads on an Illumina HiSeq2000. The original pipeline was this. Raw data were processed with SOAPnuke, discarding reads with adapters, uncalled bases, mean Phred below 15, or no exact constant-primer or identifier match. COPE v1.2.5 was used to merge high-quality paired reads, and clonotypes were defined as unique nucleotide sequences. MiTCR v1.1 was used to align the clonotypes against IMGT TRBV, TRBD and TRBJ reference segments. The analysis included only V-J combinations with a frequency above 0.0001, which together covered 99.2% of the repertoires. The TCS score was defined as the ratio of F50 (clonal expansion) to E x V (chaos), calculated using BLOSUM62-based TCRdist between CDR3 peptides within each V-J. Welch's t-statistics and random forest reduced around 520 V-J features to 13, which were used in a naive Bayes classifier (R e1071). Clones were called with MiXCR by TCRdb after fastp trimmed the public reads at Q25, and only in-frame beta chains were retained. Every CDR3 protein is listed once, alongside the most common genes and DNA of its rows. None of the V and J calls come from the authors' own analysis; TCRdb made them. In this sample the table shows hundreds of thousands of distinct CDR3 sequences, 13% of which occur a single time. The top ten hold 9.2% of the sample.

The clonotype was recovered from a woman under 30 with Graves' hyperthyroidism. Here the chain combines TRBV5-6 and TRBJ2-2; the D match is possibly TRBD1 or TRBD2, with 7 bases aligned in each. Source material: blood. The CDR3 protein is CASSLADRAGDTGELFF. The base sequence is TGTGCCAGCAGCTTGGCCGACAGGGCGGGGGACACCGGGGAGCTGTTTTTT.